There are a few counts of the clone carrying this T cell receptor (beta chain). Unique molecular identifiers, one per molecule, were present on every TCR cDNA molecule. TCRdb itself ran the 5' RACE reads through MiXCR, one entry per CDR3 protein. The data hold roughly 120,000 distinct CDR3 sequences, with 10% to 14% observed a single time. Trimming took off 6 bases at V and 2 bases at J, with 11 bases between the two ends. CDR1 and CDR2 (germline): MNHEY, SVGEGT. This CDR3 contains 14 residues. These data belong to a study of spatial heterogeneity in lung cancer. Described time point: blood at routine non-recurrence follow-up after resection. Whole RNA from tumor, nontumor lung or frozen PBMC was sequenced unsorted.

The chain links TRBV6-2 or TRBV6-3 to TRBJ1-5; tentative D call: TRBD1 (6 bases). This TCR was recovered from a female donor with early-stage non-small cell lung cancer. The material was PBMCs, obtained at follow-up. CDR3 bases: TGTGCCAGCAGAGGGGGGGGTGGCAATCAGCCCCAGCATTTT. Its protein is CASRGGGGNQPQHF.